This TCR beta chain was found in a study of cytomegalovirus exposure and HLA in healthy donors. Study results and caveats: Cytomegalovirus status was reportedly diagnosed by the classifier with high sensitivity and specificity.

The method was immunoSEQ multiplex PCR; TCRdb's version includes in-frame clones alone and lacks a portion of them. There are about 280,000 clones in the sample; roughly 88% occur only once, and roughly 1% lies in the top ten. V shed 7 bases, J shed 5 bases, and the junction held 11 bases outside the gene matches. Germline V CDR1 and CDR2: SGHVS, FQNEAQ. The CDR3 loop spans 15 amino acids. With regard to this clone: The antigen remains undetermined.

The sequenced material came from PBMCs. The V gene is TRBV7-8, the J gene TRBJ2-7; 10 bases agree with TRBD2. This TCR came from a woman aged 18-35 years in good health and CMV-seronegative. The CDR3: CASTAKREGPDEQYF. Here the CDR3 DNA reads TGTGCCAGCACCGCCAAGCGGGAGGGTCCGGACGAGCAGTACTTC.